This T cell receptor (beta chain) was captured by sequencing in a study of Graves' ophthalmopathy and Graves' hyperthyroidism. Study summary: Prior to any treatment, peripheral blood was collected at the time of initial diagnosis.

The TCR beta CDR3 regions underwent amplification from RNA transcripts. After a first-round RT-PCR with HTBI primers, a second-round multiplex PCR was run. TCRdb itself ran the multiplex PCR reads through MiXCR, one entry per CDR3 protein. The table includes about 200,000 distinct CDR3 sequences, about 32% detected once. Many counts were recorded for this clonotype. Its antigen is not known. CDR1 is MNHNS, CDR2 SASEGT, per germline. V was clipped by 8 bases and J by 5 bases; unmatched bases: 17. The CDR3 runs to 17 residues. General observations from the study: Discrimination between ophthalmopathy and stable hyperthyroidism by a 13-signature model showed roughly 88% sensitivity and 70% to 82% specificity.

The genes are TRBV6-1 and TRBJ2-2; 7 nucleotides match TRBD2. The clonotype was recovered from a middle-aged man with Graves' ophthalmopathy. Specimen: peripheral blood. CDR3 sequence: CASRSGPIGTITGELFF. The CDR3 bases are TGTGCCAGCCGCTCCGGGCCGATCGGGACTATAACCGGGGAGCTGTTTTTT.